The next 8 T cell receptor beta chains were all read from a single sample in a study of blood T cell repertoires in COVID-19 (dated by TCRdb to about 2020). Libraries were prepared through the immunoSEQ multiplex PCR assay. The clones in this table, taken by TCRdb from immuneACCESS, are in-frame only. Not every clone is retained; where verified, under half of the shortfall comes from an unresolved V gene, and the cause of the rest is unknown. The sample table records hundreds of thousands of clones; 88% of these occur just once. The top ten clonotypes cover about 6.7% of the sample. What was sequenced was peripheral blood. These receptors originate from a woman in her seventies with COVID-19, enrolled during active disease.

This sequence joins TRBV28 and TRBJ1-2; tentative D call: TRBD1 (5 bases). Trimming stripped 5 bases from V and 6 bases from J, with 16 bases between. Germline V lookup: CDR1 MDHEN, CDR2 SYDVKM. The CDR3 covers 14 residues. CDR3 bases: TGTGCCAGCAGTCCCGCTCCGGGGGTCCATGGCTACACCTTC. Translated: CASSPAPGVHGYTF.

The CDR3 region has the DNA TGTGCTAGTGGTTTGGTACTAGGGGGGGCAACAGATACGCAGTATTTT. Translation gives CASGLVLGGATDTQYF. The chain uses TRBV12-5 and TRBJ2-3, with TRBD2 as a possible D gene (7 bases). The CDR3 is 16 amino acids. The germline V and J ends were trimmed by 0 bases and 3 bases, with 13 bases remaining between them. Germline loops: CDR1 LGHNT, CDR2 FRNRAP.

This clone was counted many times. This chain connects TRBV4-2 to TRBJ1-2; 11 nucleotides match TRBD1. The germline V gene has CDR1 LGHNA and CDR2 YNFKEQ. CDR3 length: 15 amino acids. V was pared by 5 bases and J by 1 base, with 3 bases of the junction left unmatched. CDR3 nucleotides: TGTGCCAGCAGCAGGGGACAGGGGGGTAACTATGGCTACACCTTC. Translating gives CASSRGQGGNYGYTF.

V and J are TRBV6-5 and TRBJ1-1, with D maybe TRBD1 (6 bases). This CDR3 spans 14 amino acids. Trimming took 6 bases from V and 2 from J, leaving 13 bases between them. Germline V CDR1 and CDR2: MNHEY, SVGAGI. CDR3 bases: TGTGCCAGCAGCCGACAGGTTCTTAACACTGAAGCTTTCTTT. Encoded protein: CASSRQVLNTEAFF.

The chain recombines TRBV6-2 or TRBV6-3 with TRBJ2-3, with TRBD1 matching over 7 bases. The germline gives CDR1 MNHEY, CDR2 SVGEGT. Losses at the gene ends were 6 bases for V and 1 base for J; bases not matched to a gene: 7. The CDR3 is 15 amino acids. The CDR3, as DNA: TGTGCCAGCAGCCGACGACAGGGTGGCACAGATACGCAGTATTTT. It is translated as CASSRRQGGTDTQYF.

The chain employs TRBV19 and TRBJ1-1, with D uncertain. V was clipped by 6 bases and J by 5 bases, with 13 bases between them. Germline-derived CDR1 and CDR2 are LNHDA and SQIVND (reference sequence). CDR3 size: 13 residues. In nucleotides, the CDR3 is TGTGCCAGTAGGATCCGGGAAGGGACTGAAGCTTTCTTT. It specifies CASRIREGTEAFF.

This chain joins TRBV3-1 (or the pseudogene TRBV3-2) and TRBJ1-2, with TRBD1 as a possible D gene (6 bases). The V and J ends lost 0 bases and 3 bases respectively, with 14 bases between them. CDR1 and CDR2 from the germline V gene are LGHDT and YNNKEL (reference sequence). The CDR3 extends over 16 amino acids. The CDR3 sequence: CASSQDLGGLDYGYTF. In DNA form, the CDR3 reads TGTGCCAGCAGCCAAGATCTTGGGGGCTTGGACTATGGCTACACCTTC.

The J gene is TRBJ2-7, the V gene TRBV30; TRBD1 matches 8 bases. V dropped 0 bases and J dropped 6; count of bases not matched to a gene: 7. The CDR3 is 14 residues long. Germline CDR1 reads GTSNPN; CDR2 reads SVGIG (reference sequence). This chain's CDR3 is CAWSVPGGGSEQYF. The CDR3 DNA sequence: TGTGCCTGGAGTGTACCAGGGGGCGGCTCCGAGCAGTACTTC.